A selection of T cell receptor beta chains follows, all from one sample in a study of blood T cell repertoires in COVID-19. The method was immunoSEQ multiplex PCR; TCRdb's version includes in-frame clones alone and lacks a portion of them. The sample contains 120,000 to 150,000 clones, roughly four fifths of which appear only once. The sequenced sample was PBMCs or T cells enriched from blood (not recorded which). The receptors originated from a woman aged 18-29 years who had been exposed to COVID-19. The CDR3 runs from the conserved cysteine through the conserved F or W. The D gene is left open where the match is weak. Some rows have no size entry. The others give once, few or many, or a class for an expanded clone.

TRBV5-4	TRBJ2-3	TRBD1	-	CASSLEQGTSTDTQYF	TGTGCCAGCAGCTTGGAACAGGGGACGAGCACAGATACGCAGTATTTT
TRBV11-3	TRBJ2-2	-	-	CASSPAASRAGELFF	TGTGCCAGCAGCCCAGCAGCGTCCCGTGCCGGGGAGCTGTTTTTT
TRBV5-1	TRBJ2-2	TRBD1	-	CASSWGTANTGELFF	TGCGCCAGCAGCTGGGGGACAGCGAACACCGGGGAGCTGTTTTTT
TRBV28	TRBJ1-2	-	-	CASSASGTPSGYTF	TGTGCCAGCAGTGCCTCCGGGACACCTTCTGGCTACACCTTC
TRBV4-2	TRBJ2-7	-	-	CASSERLGGYEQYF	TGTGCCAGCAGCGAAAGACTGGGAGGTTACGAGCAGTACTTC
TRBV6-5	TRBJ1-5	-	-	CASGQVSNQPQHF	TGTGCCAGTGGACAAGTTAGCAATCAGCCCCAGCATTTT
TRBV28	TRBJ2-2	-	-	CASKISGGTGELFF	TGTGCCAGCAAGATTAGCGGTGGCACCGGGGAGCTGTTTTTT
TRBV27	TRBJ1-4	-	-	CASSSRWDTATNEKLFF	TGTGCCAGCAGCTCAAGATGGGACACTGCAACTAATGAAAAACTGTTTTTT
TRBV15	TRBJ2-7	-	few	CATSVLAGASYEQYF	TGTGCCACCAGCGTCCTTGCGGGTGCATCCTACGAGCAGTACTTC
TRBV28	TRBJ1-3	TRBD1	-	CASRQGNSGNTIYF	TGTGCCAGCAGACAGGGGAACTCTGGAAACACCATATATTTT